One and the same sample provided the 11 T cell receptor beta chains below, sequenced in a study of blood T cell repertoires in COVID-19. Assay: immunoSEQ multiplex PCR; the TCRdb copy retains only in-frame clones and omits some. The sample records 100,000 to 150,000 clones, about 85% being singletons. The sequenced sample consisted of peripheral blood. The origin of the receptors is a human donor in a cohort sampled during active COVID-19.

This chain uses TRBV6-6 with TRBJ1-2, with TRBD1 matching 10 bases. Losses at the gene ends were 6 bases for V and 3 bases for J; bases not matched to a gene: 10. CDR1 is MNHNY and CDR2 is SVGAGI in the germline V gene (reference sequence). The CDR3 length is 16 residues. The CDR3 region is CASRNQDRGRYYGYTF. CDR3 bases: TGTGCCAGCAGAAACCAAGACAGGGGGCGATACTATGGCTACACCTTC.

The chain has TRBV5-1 and TRBJ2-1; 13 nucleotides agree with TRBD2. Looked up from germline, CDR1 is SGHRS and CDR2 is YFSETQ. V lost 5 bases, J lost 2 bases, and 7 bases stayed unmatched. The CDR3 has 17 amino acids. Written as DNA, the CDR3 is TGCGCCAGCAGGGGTACTAGCGGGGGGGCCCCCTACAATGAGCAGTTCTTC. This translates into CASRGTSGGAPYNEQFF. Based on the CDR3 plus reference TRBV5-1 and TRBJ2-1, the full variable domain is KAGVTQTPRYLIKTRGQQVTLSCSPISGHRSVSWYQQTPGQGLQFLFEYFSETQRNKGNFPGRFSGRQFSNSRSEMNVSTLELGDSALYLCASRGTSGGAPYNEQFFGPGTRLTVL.

The chain combines TRBV5-1 with TRBJ2-2; D is possibly TRBD2 (5 bases). This CDR3 has 16 residues. Trimming shortened V by 4 bases and J by 4 bases, and 17 bases separated the two germline ends. Germline V CDR1 and CDR2: SGHRS, YFSETQ. CDR3 sequence reads: CASSPEGFSATGELFF. CDR3 nucleotides: TGCGCCAGCAGCCCCGAGGGTTTTTCGGCCACCGGGGAGCTGTTTTTT.

The chain combines TRBV28 with TRBJ2-5; TRBD2 matches 9 bases. This CDR3 has 16 residues. V trimming: 6 bases; J trimming: 5 bases; junction bases outside the gene matches: 13. CDR1 is MDHEN, CDR2 SYDVKM, per germline. This CDR3 reads CASSPSTPAGGETQYF. CDR3 nucleotides: TGTGCCAGCAGCCCCTCCACCCCCGCGGGGGGGGAGACCCAGTACTTC.

CDR3 nucleotides: TGCAGCGTTTTGACTAGCGGGAGAGGGGCCGGGGAGCTGTTTTTT. As protein: CSVLTSGRGAGELFF. The chain has TRBV29-1 and TRBJ2-2, with 12 bases matching TRBD2. The germline V gene encodes CDR1 SQVTM and CDR2 ANQGSEA. The CDR3 loop spans 15 amino acids. With V trimmed by 5 bases and J by 6 bases, 7 bases remained unmatched.

The chain has TRBV24-1 and TRBJ1-5; 7 nucleotides agree with TRBD1. V dropped 2 bases and J dropped 1; count of bases not matched to a gene: 4. This CDR3 has 16 residues. The germline V gene has CDR1 KGHDR and CDR2 SFDVKD. CDR3 nucleotides: TGTGCCACCAGTGATTCCCAGGGGGTGAGCAATCAGCCCCAGCATTTT. Its protein product is CATSDSQGVSNQPQHF.

This chain joins TRBV5-6 and TRBJ2-7; D might be TRBD1 (6 bases). V was shortened by 6 bases and J by 6 bases, with 19 bases between the two germline ends. CDR1 and CDR2 (germline): SGHDT, YYEEEE. CDR3 size: 14 residues. CDR3 sequence reads: CASIKFLDSLEQYF. The CDR3 nucleotides are TGTGCCAGCATCAAGTTTTTGGACAGCCTCGAGCAGTACTTC.

V is TRBV4-2 and J is TRBJ2-1, with TRBD2 matching over 8 bases. This CDR3 comprises 14 residues. Germline values: CDR1 LGHNA, CDR2 YNFKEQ. V trimming: 6 bases; J trimming: 9 bases; junction bases outside the gene matches: 10. The CDR3 DNA reads as TGTGCCAGCAGTCAGCGGGAGAGGGCTTTTGAGCAGTTCTTC. Its translation is CASSQRERAFEQFF.

This rearrangement joins TRBV6-6 to TRBJ2-1; 9 bases agree with TRBD1. Germline CDR1 is MNHNY and CDR2 is SVGAGI (reference sequence). V gave up 2 bases and J gave up 7 bases; unmatched junction bases: 9. This CDR3 has 16 amino acids. The CDR3 region is CASSYPRQGGGNEQFF. As DNA, the CDR3 is TGTGCCAGCAGTTACCCCCGACAGGGGGGAGGGAATGAGCAGTTCTTC.

This chain joins TRBV29-1 and TRBJ1-2; TRBD1 agrees at 9 bases. The V gene end was trimmed by 7 bases and the J gene end by 5 bases; junction bases not matched to a gene: 5. Germline lookup yields CDR1 SQVTM and CDR2 ANQGSEA. CDR3 length: 12 residues. The CDR3 DNA reads TGCAGCGCCGGGGACAGGGCATATGGCTACACCTTC. The encoded protein is CSAGDRAYGYTF.

This chain joins TRBV5-4 and TRBJ2-7; TRBD1 might be the D (6 bases). Germline loops: CDR1 SGHNT, CDR2 YYREEE (reference sequence). Trimming left V 4 bases short and J 2 bases short, with 16 bases between. This CDR3 is built from 15 residues. CDR3: CASSHTRTVPYEQYF. In nucleotides, the CDR3 is TGTGCCAGCAGCCACACCAGGACAGTTCCCTACGAGCAGTACTTC. The whole variable domain, filled in from reference TRBV5-4 and TRBJ2-7, reads ETGVTQSPTHLIKTRGQQVTLRCSSQSGHNTVSWYQQALGQGPQFIFQYYREEENGRGNFPPRFSGLQFPNYSSELNVNALELDDSALYLCASSHTRTVPYEQYFGPGTRLTVT.